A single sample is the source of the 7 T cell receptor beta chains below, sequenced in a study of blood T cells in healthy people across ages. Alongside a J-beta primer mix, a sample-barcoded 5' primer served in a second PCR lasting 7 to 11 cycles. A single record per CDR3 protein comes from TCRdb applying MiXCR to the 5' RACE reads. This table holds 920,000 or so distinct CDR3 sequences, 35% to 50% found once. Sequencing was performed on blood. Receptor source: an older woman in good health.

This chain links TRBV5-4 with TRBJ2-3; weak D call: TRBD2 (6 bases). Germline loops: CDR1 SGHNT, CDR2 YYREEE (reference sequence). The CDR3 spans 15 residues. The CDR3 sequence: CASQLGLTGTDTQYF. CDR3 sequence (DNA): TGTGCAAGCCAGCTAGGACTAACCGGGACAGATACGCAGTATTTT.

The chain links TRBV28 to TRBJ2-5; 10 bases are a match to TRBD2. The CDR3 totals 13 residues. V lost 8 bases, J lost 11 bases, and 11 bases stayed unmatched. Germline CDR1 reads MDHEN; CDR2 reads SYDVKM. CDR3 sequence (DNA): TGTGCCAGCTATCTAGCGGGAGTCGATGAGCAGTACTTC. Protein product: CASYLAGVDEQYF.

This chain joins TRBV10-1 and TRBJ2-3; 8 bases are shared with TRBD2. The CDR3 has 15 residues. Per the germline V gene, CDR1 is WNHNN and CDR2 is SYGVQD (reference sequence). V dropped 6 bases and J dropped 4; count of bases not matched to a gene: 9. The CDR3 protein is CASSGLALGADTQYF. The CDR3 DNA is TGCGCCAGCAGCGGACTAGCTCTCGGGGCAGATACGCAGTATTTT.

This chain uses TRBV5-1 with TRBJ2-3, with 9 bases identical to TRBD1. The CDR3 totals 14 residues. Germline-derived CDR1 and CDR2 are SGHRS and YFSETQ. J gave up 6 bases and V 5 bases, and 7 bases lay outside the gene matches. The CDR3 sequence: CASRRQGVDDTQYF. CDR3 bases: TGCGCCAGCAGAAGACAGGGGGTTGACGATACGCAGTATTTT.

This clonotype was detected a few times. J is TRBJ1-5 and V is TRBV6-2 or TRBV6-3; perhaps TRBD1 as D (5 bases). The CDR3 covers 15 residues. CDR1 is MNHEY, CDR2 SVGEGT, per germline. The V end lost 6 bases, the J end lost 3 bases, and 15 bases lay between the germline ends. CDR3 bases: TGTGCCAGCAGAGCAATCGGACAATTCAATCAGCCCCAGCATTTT. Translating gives CASRAIGQFNQPQHF.

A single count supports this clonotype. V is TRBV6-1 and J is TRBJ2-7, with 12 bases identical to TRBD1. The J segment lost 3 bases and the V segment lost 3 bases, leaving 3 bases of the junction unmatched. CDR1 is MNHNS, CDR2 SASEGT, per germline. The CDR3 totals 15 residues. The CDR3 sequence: CASSEGTGGVYEQYF. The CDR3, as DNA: TGTGCCAGCAGTGAGGGGACAGGGGGCGTCTACGAGCAGTACTTC.

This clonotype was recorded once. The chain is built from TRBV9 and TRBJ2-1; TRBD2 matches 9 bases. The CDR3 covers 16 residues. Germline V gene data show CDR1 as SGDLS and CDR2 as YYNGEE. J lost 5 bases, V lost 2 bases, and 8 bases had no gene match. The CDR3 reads CASSVVGGRGDNEQFF. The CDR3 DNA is TGTGCCAGCAGCGTTGTTGGCGGGAGGGGCGACAATGAGCAGTTCTTC.